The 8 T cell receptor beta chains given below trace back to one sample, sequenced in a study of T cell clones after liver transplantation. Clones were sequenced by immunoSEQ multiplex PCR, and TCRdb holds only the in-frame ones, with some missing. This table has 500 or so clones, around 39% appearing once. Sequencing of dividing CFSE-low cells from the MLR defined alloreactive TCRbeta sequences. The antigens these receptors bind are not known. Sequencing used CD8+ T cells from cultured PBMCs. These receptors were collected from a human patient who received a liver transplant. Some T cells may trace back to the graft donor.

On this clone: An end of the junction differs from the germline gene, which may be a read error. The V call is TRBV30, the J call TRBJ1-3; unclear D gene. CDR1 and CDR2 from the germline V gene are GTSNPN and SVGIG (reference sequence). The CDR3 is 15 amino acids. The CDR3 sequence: CAWSVRSLLWKHHIF. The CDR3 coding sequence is TGTGCCTGGAGTGTAAGATCCTTACTCTGGAAACACCATATATTT.

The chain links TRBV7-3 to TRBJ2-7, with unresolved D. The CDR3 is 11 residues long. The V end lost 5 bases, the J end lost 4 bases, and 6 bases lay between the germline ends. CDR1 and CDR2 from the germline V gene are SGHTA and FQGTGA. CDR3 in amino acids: CASSPDYEQYF. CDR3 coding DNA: TGTGCCAGCAGCCCGGATTACGAGCAGTACTTC.

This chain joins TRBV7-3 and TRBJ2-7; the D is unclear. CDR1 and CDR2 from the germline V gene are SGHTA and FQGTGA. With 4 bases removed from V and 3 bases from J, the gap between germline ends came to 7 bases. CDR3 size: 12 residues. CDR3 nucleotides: TGTGCCAGCAGCTCCGACAACTACGAGCAGTACTTC. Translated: CASSSDNYEQYF.

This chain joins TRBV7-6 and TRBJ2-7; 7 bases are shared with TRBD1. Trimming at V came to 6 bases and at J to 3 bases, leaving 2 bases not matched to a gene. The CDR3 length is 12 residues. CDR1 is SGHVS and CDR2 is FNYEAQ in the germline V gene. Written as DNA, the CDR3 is TGTGCCAGCAGGACAGGGAGCTACGAGCAGTACTTC. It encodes CASRTGSYEQYF. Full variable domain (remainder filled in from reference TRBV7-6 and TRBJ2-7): GAGVSQSPRYKVTKRGQDVALRCDPISGHVSLYWYRQALGQGPEFLTYFNYEAQQDKSGLPNDRFSAERPEGSISTLTIQRTEQRDSAMYRCASRTGSYEQYFGPGTRLTVT.

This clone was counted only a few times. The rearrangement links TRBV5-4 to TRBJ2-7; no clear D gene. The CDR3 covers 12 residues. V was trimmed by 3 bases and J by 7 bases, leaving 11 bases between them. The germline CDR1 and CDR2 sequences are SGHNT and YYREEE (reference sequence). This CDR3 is CASSSQYGEQYF. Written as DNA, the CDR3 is TGTGCCAGCAGCTCTCAGTATGGGGAGCAGTACTTC.

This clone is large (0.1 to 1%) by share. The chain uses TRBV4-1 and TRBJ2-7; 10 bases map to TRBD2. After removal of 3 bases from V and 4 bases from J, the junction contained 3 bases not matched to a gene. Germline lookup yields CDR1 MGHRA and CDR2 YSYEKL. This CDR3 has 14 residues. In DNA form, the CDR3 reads TGCGCCAGCAGCCAGCTAGCGGGAGAATACGAGCAGTACTTC. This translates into CASSQLAGEYEQYF.

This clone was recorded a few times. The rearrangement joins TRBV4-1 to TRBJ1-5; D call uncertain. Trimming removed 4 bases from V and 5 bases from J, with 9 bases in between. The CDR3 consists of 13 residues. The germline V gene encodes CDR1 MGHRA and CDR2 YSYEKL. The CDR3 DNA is TGCGCCAGCAGCCTGATGGACTATCAGCCCCAGCATTTT. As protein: CASSLMDYQPQHF.

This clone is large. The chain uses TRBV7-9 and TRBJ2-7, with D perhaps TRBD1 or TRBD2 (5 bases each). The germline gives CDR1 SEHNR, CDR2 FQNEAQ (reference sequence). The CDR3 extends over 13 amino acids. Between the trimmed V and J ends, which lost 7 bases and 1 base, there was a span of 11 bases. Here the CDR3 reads CASNFGASYEQYF. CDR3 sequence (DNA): TGTGCCAGCAACTTCGGGGCTTCCTACGAGCAGTACTTC.